Listed below are T cell receptor beta chains from one sample, sequenced in a study of cytomegalovirus exposure and HLA in healthy donors. Using immunoSEQ multiplex PCR, the repertoire was profiled, and TCRdb retains in-frame clones only, with some absent. Seen here are 100,000 to 150,000 clones, roughly 87% observed once, and the top ten hold about 1.1%. Sequenced input: PBMCs. The receptor source for this set is a woman between 18 and 30 years old in good health and CMV-seronegative. Each CDR3 is given with its conserved first and last residue. Fields, in order: CDR3 length, V gene, D gene, J gene, CDR3 protein. A D gene is named only where the DNA matches it firmly.

>15|TRBV23-1|NA|TRBJ1-5
CASSERDTGNQPQHF
>15|TRBV5-5|TRBD1|TRBJ2-7
CASSSPGQGLYEQYF
>14|TRBV6-6|TRBD2|TRBJ2-3
CASCALAETDTQYF
>16|TRBV6-4|NA|TRBJ1-2
CASRQFGTAAAYGYTF
>15|TRBV4-1|NA|TRBJ2-5
CASSQGRQGGETQYF
>15|TRBV6-1|NA|TRBJ2-3
CASSESRDFTDTQYF
>16|TRBV4-3|TRBD1|TRBJ2-7
CASSFKDRGKSYEQYF
>13|TRBV18|TRBD1|TRBJ1-5
CASSRDRDQPQHF
>16|TRBV4-3|TRBD1|TRBJ2-3
CASSHDRVASTDTQYF
>11|TRBV13|NA|TRBJ2-7
CASSSVYEQYF
>17|TRBV28|TRBD2|TRBJ2-1
CASSFHGLAGAIGWQFF
>15|TRBV19|NA|TRBJ2-1
CASHPRVSSYNEQFF
>15|TRBV6-5|NA|TRBJ1-5
CASRPLGASNQPQHF
>16|TRBV5-1|TRBD1|TRBJ2-2
CASSLRDRGNTGELFF
>16|TRBV27|NA|TRBJ2-3
CASSWGVGGATDTQYF
>15|TRBV11-3|NA|TRBJ2-1
CASSSRGAMVDEQFF
>15|TRBV4-1|TRBD1|TRBJ1-1
CASSQEADRVTEAFF
>14|TRBV30|NA|TRBJ2-5
CAWGGGTVQETQYF
>13|TRBV28|NA|TRBJ2-3
CASRTRVEDTQYF
>14|TRBV7-2|TRBD2|TRBJ2-7
CASSFIGGGYEQYF
>14|TRBV30|NA|TRBJ2-1
CAWSRGGAYNEQFF
>17|TRBV9|TRBD1|TRBJ1-6
CASSLTGGASYNSPLHF
>14|TRBV30|NA|TRBJ1-2
CAWSVQATNYGYTF
>13|TRBV28|NA|TRBJ2-2
CASSLQGIGELFF
>14|TRBV23-1|TRBD1|TRBJ1-2
CASSPPTGSYGYTF
>14|TRBV10-2|NA|TRBJ2-7
CASSVAESSYEQYF
>15|TRBV19|NA|TRBJ2-1
CASSLVVSSYNEQFF